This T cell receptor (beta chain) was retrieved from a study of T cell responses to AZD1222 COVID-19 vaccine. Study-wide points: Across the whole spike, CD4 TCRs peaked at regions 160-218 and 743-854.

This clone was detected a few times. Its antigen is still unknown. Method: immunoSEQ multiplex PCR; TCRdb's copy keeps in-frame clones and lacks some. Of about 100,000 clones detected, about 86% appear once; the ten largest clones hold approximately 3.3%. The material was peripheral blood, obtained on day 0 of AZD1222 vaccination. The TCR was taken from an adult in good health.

The CDR3 DNA follows: TGTGCCAGCAGTGGGGTAGGCCTCGGGCAGCCCCAGCATTTT. This encodes CASSGVGLGQPQHF. The chain is built from TRBV2 and TRBJ1-5; no firm D call. Germline V gives CDR1 SNHLY, CDR2 FYNNEI. There are 14 residues in the CDR3. Trimming removed 4 bases at V and 7 bases at J, with 14 bases between.